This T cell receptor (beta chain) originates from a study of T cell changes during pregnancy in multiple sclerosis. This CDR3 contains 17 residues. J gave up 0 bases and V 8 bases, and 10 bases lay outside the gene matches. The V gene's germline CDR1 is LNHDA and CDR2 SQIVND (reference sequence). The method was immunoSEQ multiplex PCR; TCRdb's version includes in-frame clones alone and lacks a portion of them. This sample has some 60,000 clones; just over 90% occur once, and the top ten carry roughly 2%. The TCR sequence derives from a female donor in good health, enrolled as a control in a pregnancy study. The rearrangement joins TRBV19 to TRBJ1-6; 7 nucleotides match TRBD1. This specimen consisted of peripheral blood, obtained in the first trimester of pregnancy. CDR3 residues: CASHHRGTSSYNSPLHF. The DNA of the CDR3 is TGTGCCAGTCATCACAGGGGCACAAGCTCCTATAATTCACCCCTCCACTTT.